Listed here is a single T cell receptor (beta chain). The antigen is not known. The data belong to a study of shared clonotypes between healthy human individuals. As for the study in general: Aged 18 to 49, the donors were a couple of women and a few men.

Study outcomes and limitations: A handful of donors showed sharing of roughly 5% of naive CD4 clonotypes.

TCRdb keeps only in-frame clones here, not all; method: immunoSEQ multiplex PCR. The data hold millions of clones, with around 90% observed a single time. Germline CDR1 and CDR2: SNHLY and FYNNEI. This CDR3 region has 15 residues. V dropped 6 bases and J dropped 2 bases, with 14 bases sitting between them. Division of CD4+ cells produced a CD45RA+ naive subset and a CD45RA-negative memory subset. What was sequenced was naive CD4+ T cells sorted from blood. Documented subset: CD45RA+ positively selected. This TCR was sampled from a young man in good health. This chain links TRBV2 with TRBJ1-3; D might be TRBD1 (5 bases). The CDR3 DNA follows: TGTGCCAGCAGGGATCTGCAGGGTGCTGGAAACACCATATATTTT. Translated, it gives CASRDLQGAGNTIYF. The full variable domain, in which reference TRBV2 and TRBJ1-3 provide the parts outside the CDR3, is EPEVTQTPSHQVTQMGQEVILRCVPISNHLYFYWYRQILGQKVEFLVSFYNNEISEKSEIFDDQFSVERPDGSNFTLKIRSTKLEDSAMYFCASRDLQGAGNTIYFGEGSWLTVV.